This T cell receptor beta chain emerged from a study of T cell responses to AZD1222 COVID-19 vaccine. Turning to this clone: What it recognizes is unknown.

Study results and limitations: Repertoire sampling was restricted to post-peak T cell response timepoints.

Measured with immunoSEQ multiplex PCR; TCRdb has only the in-frame clones, and not every one. The sample includes 89,000 or so clones, around nine tenths of them seen just once. Germline V CDR1 and CDR2: MDHEN, SYDVKM. The CDR3 is 15 residues long. V lost 2 bases to trimming and J lost 4 bases; unmatched junction nucleotides: 4. The chain uses TRBV28 and TRBJ2-7; 11 bases agree with TRBD2. This clonotype originated in an adult who received the AZD1222 COVID-19 vaccine. The sequenced sample was peripheral blood, obtained 28 days after the second AZD1222 dose. The CDR3 loop is CASSLRLAGLYEQYF. In DNA form, the CDR3 reads TGTGCCAGCAGTTTAAGACTAGCGGGATTATACGAGCAGTACTTC.